This T cell receptor (beta chain) was identified in a study of T-cell memory formation after mild COVID-19. TCRdb processed the 5' RACE reads anew with MiXCR; each CDR3 protein has one entry. The table lists a few hundred thousand distinct CDR3 sequences, about 20% of them singletons. The receptor was isolated from an adult woman who had mild COVID-19 (a few samples of this study predate the infection). Cell type and time point are not known. The sequenced sample was PBMCs or a T cell subset sorted from them (not recorded which).

CDR3 protein: CSARKQFNQPQHF. The CDR3 nucleotides are TGCAGTGCTAGAAAACAGTTCAATCAGCCCCAGCATTTT. V is TRBV20-1 and J is TRBJ1-5; D gene ambiguous. The germline gives CDR1 DFQATT, CDR2 SNEGSKA (reference sequence). V was clipped by 2 bases and J by 3 bases, with 8 bases between them. The CDR3 contains 13 residues.